The present entry profiles one TCR beta chain with its context. The antigen is unknown. The sample is drawn from a study of cytomegalovirus exposure and HLA in healthy donors. The study's findings and limits: The investigators catalogued 150 to 200 TCR beta chains as cytomegalovirus-associated.

Assay used: immunoSEQ multiplex PCR; TCRdb lists only in-frame clones, some missing. The profile shows 110,000 to 150,000 clones, about nine tenths of them singletons. The donors belonged to the approximately 120-subject validation cohort, separate from the 666-subject first cohort. Germline-derived CDR1 and CDR2 are SGHNT and YYREEE (reference sequence). The CDR3 contains 15 residues. J lost 0 bases, V lost 4 bases, and 5 bases had no gene match. Sequencing input: PBMCs. This TCR derives from a man aged 18-30 years in good health and CMV-seronegative. The chain carries TRBV5-4 and TRBJ2-5; 8 nucleotides align to TRBD1. This CDR3 reads CASSLTGVHQETQYF. CDR3 DNA sequence: TGTGCCAGCAGCCTGACAGGGGTCCACCAAGAGACCCAGTACTTC.